The source of this T cell receptor (beta chain) is a study of T-cell reconstitution after alpha-beta-depleted transplantation in children. The CDR3 length is 15 residues. Germline lookup yields CDR1 LNHDA and CDR2 SQIVND (reference sequence). Trimming shortened V by 6 bases and J by 2 bases, and 14 bases separated the two germline ends. A TCRbeta library incorporating unique molecular identifiers was prepared. TCRdb independently ran MiXCR on the PCR reads; one entry per CDR3 protein. The data show around 450,000 distinct CDR3 sequences, roughly 10% seen once. About this clonotype: Its target is not known.

Points from the study as a whole: At one year after transplant, newly produced T cells mostly accounted for T-cell counts and diversity. Expanded graft clones numbering several hundred reportedly gave rise to alpha-beta T cells about two months after transplant. At day 60, the high TCRbeta diversity found in some patients originated from recipient T cells and thymic progenitors that had survived.

The sequenced sample was PBMCs, obtained before TCRalphabeta/CD19-depleted stem cell transplant. The V gene is TRBV19, the J gene TRBJ1-5, with D possibly matching TRBD1 (5 bases). This sequence was found in a child aged 2 to 15 with inherited bone marrow failure, due to receive a stem cell transplant. The CDR3 loop is CASRAYTGRNQPQHF. CDR3 coding DNA: TGTGCCAGTAGGGCCTATACAGGTCGCAATCAGCCCCAGCATTTT.